This passage covers 24 T cell receptor beta chains from one sample sequenced in a study of blood T cells in healthy people across ages. Sample-barcoded 5' priming and a J-beta primer mix drove a second PCR of 7 to 11 cycles. TCRdb ran MiXCR on the 5' RACE reads and lists one entry per CDR3 protein. The sample has hundreds of thousands of distinct CDR3 sequences, under 40% seen once. The specimen sequenced was blood. All receptors derive from a man aged 18 to 29 in good health.

As regards this clonotype: This sequence may be a read error, since a much larger clone differs from it by one base. J is TRBJ2-5 and V is TRBV5-1; D may correspond to TRBD1 or TRBD2 (5 bases each). Germline CDR1 reads SGHRS; CDR2 reads YFSETQ. The CDR3 is 14 amino acids. Trimming took off 0 bases at V and 11 bases at J, with 17 bases between the two ends. CDR3 residues: CASSLEGTPYGQYF. In DNA, the CDR3 is TGCGCCAGCAGCTTGGAGGGGACCCCCTACGGGCAGTACTTC.

Here the CDR3 DNA reads TGTGCCAGCAGTTTAAGTAGCGGGGACCGATACAATGAGCAGTTCTTC. Protein product: CASSLSSGDRYNEQFF. The gene calls are TRBV12-3 or TRBV12-4 and TRBJ2-1; the match to TRBD2 covers 8 bases. V was clipped by 2 bases and J by 4 bases; unmatched bases: 7. The CDR3 length is 16 residues.

The chain carries TRBV7-2 and TRBJ2-3, with D uncertain. Germline CDR1 reads SGHTA; CDR2 reads FQGNSA. Trimming took off 1 base at V and 4 bases at J, with 6 bases between the two ends. The CDR3 extends over 13 amino acids. This CDR3 reads CASSLVYADTQYF. In DNA, the CDR3 is TGTGCCAGCAGCTTAGTTTATGCAGATACGCAGTATTTT.

In the case of this clonotype: A much larger clone is a single base away; this may be a read error. The conserved phenylalanine or tryptophan normally closing the CDR3 is absent here, so this likely arose from a read error. The rearrangement uses TRBV7-2 and TRBJ2-1, with TRBD2 matching over 9 bases. Unmatched junction bases numbered 7, after V lost 1 base and J lost 6 bases. This CDR3 has 16 residues. Germline V gene data show CDR1 as SGHTA and CDR2 as FQGNSA. CDR3: CASSLVPLAGPNEQFS. The CDR3 DNA sequence: TGTGCCAGCAGCTTAGTGCCCCTAGCGGGACCCAATGAGCAGTTCTCC.

The rearrangement uses TRBV7-9 and TRBJ1-2; no reliable D call. CDR1 and CDR2 (germline): SEHNR, FQNEAQ (reference sequence). The CDR3 runs 13 residues. Trimming stripped 3 bases from V and 6 bases from J, with 11 bases between. The DNA for the CDR3 is TGTGCCAGCAGCTTCCTACAGTCGGATGGCTACACCTTC. This gives the protein CASSFLQSDGYTF.

Many counts were recorded for this clonotype. The J gene is TRBJ2-3, the V gene TRBV29-1; D may be TRBD1 or TRBD2 (7 bases each). The germline V and J ends were trimmed by 8 bases and 1 base, with 10 bases remaining between them. This CDR3 is built from 12 residues. Germline V gene data show CDR1 as SQVTM and CDR2 as ANQGSEA. CDR3 in DNA: TGCAGCCCAGGGGGGGGCACAGATACGCAGTATTTT. This encodes CSPGGGTDTQYF.

V is TRBV11-2 and J is TRBJ2-5; 16 positions match TRBD2. V trimming: 0 bases; J trimming: 1 base; junction bases outside the gene matches: 8. Germline CDR1 SGHAT, CDR2 FQNNGV. This CDR3 has 20 residues. The CDR3 sequence is CASSLEGLAGGTGFQETQYF. The CDR3 DNA reads as TGTGCCAGCAGCTTAGAGGGACTAGCGGGAGGGACGGGGTTCCAAGAGACCCAGTACTTC.

The V gene is TRBV6-1, the J gene TRBJ2-4, with D hard to call. The J call is in doubt because the DNA end fits TRBJ2-7 better. Germline CDR1 MNHNS, CDR2 SASEGT. The CDR3 extends over 15 amino acids. The CDR3 loop is CASSEDPGRVLEQYF. CDR3 coding DNA: TGTGCCAGCAGTGAAGACCCCGGACGGGTTCTCGAGCAGTACTTC.

This clonotype was detected only a few times. The rearrangement uses TRBV27 and TRBJ1-2; 7 bases agree with TRBD1. The length of the CDR3 is 14 residues. V gave up 6 bases and J gave up 2 bases; unmatched junction bases: 6. Germline CDR1 reads MNHEY; CDR2 reads SMNVEV (reference sequence). CDR3 DNA: TGTGCCAGCAGACCCAGACAGGGAAACTATGGCTACACCTTC. Translation: CASRPRQGNYGYTF.

V gene TRBV12-3 or TRBV12-4 combines with J gene TRBJ1-1; TRBD1 might be the D (6 bases). Trimming pared 1 base from V and 1 base from J, leaving 22 bases between. This CDR3 region has 19 residues. CDR3 region: CASSLGHWGFGQSNTEAFF. The CDR3 DNA reads TGTGCCAGCAGTTTAGGTCATTGGGGTTTCGGACAGTCGAACACTGAAGCTTTCTTT.

This clonotype was detected ten times or more. The V call is TRBV29-1, the J call TRBJ2-5; a weak D match, TRBD1 (5 bases). V was pared by 4 bases and J by 2 bases, with 11 bases between. The CDR3 has 13 amino acids. CDR1 is SQVTM and CDR2 is ANQGSEA in the germline V gene. The CDR3 loop is CSVVGHYQETQYF. The CDR3 DNA sequence: TGCAGCGTTGTTGGACACTATCAAGAGACCCAGTACTTC. The variable domain in full, completed from reference TRBV29-1 and TRBJ2-5, reads SAVISQKPSRDICQRGTSLTIQCQVDSQVTMMFWYRQQPGQSLTLIATANQGSEATYESGFVIDKFPISRPNLTFSTLTVSNMSPEDSSIYLCSVVGHYQETQYFGPGTRLLVL.

The V gene is TRBV12-3 or TRBV12-4, the J gene TRBJ1-6; D is possibly TRBD1 (5 bases). The CDR3 is made up of 14 amino acids. Trimming took 5 bases from V and 6 from J, leaving 11 bases between them. CDR3 in DNA: TGTGCCAGCAGTGCCGGGGCAGTTAATTCACCCCTCCACTTT. Protein product: CASSAGAVNSPLHF.

The chain employs TRBV27 and TRBJ2-3; no definite D call. Germline lookup yields CDR1 MNHEY and CDR2 SMNVEV (reference sequence). With 5 bases removed from V and 3 bases from J, the gap between germline ends came to 9 bases. This CDR3 region has 13 residues. The CDR3 nucleotides read TGTGCCAGCAGTAGTACTTTGACAGATACGCAGTATTTT. Its protein is CASSSTLTDTQYF.

Note on this clonotype: A single base separates this from a much larger clone, so it may be a read error. The chain couples TRBV20-1 to TRBJ1-6, with D perhaps TRBD1 (6 bases). CDR1 is DFQATT and CDR2 is SNEGSKA in the germline V gene (reference sequence). CDR3 size: 13 residues. This CDR3 is CSAGDMSNSPPHF. CDR3 bases: TGCAGTGCTGGGGACATGTCCAATTCACCCCCCCACTTT.

This rearrangement joins TRBV6-4 to TRBJ2-1; possibly TRBD1 for D (6 bases). This CDR3 has 15 residues. Trimming left V 2 bases short and J 2 bases short, with 10 bases between. Germline loops: CDR1 MRHNA, CDR2 SNTAGT. The CDR3, as DNA: TGTGCCAGCAGTGACGGGCAGGGGCCCTACAATGAGCAGTTCTTC. It encodes CASSDGQGPYNEQFF.

In this sample, this clonotype turned up a few times. This may be a read error, as it is one base from a much larger clone. J is TRBJ2-3 and V is TRBV12-3 or TRBV12-4; D possibly corresponds to TRBD2 (6 bases). V was shortened by 4 bases and J by 3 bases, with 17 bases between the two germline ends. The CDR3 runs 16 residues. CDR3 nucleotide sequence: TGTGCCAGCAGTTCCTCTAGCGCGGTGAGAACAGATACGCAGTATTTT. This gives the protein CASSSSSAVRTDTQYF.

The CDR3 DNA reads as TGTGCCAGCCGGATAGGGACAGGTCGGTCCGATACGCAGTATTTT. Translated: CASRIGTGRSDTQYF. V gene TRBV9 combines with J gene TRBJ2-3, with 8 bases matching TRBD1. The ends lost 7 bases at V and 6 bases at J; junction bases unmatched: 13. The CDR3 has 15 residues. The germline gives CDR1 SGDLS, CDR2 YYNGEE.

This clonotype was picked up a small number of times. V is TRBV2 and J is TRBJ1-1; D might be TRBD1 (6 bases). V lost 6 bases to trimming and J lost 4 bases, with 12 bases between them. Germline assignment: CDR1 SNHLY and CDR2 FYNNEI. The CDR3 totals 13 residues. CDR3 sequence (DNA): TGTGCCAGCAGCTATACAGGGACCACTGAAGCTTTCTTT. Amino acid sequence: CASSYTGTTEAFF.

This clonotype was detected only a few times. The gene calls are TRBV12-3 or TRBV12-4 and TRBJ1-6; 9 bases line up with TRBD1. This CDR3 is built from 13 residues. V shed 10 bases and J 6 bases; nucleotides not matched to a gene: 4. As DNA, the CDR3 is TGTGCCACGCGACAGGGGGTTAATTCACCCCTCCACTTT. Translation gives CATRQGVNSPLHF.

This clonotype was counted once. This rearrangement joins TRBV5-8 to TRBJ2-4, with TRBD1 matching 7 bases. Germline V CDR1 and CDR2: SGHTS, YDEGEE. The CDR3 has 18 residues. V gave up 4 bases and J gave up 0 bases; unmatched junction bases: 13. The CDR3, as DNA: TGTGCCAGCAGCCCTGGGACAGCCAGGAGAATAGCCAAAAACATTCAGTACTTC. Encoded protein: CASSPGTARRIAKNIQYF.

This rearrangement joins TRBV20-1 to TRBJ2-3; TRBD2 aligns across 10 bases. The CDR3 loop spans 15 amino acids. Per germline, CDR1 DFQATT and CDR2 SNEGSKA (reference sequence). V lost 1 base, J lost 4 bases, and 5 bases stayed unmatched. The CDR3 region is CSARGSGGAADTQYF. CDR3 coding DNA: TGCAGTGCTAGAGGGAGCGGGGGGGCGGCAGATACGCAGTATTTT.

This sequence joins TRBV10-3 and TRBJ2-2; D not certain. The CDR3 contains 15 residues. Germline lookup yields CDR1 ENHRY and CDR2 SYGVKD. The V end was cut by 3 bases, the J end by 1 base, with 9 bases between. CDR3 nucleotide sequence: TGTGCCATCAGTGAACCTCTGAGGAACACCGGGGAGCTGTTTTTT. The encoded protein is CAISEPLRNTGELFF.

This clonotype was counted a few times. J is TRBJ2-3 and V is TRBV4-2; 11 bases map to TRBD2. V gave up 0 bases and J gave up 2 bases; unmatched junction bases: 10. There are 19 residues in the CDR3. Germline CDR1 reads LGHNA; CDR2 reads YNFKEQ. In DNA form, the CDR3 reads TGTGCCAGCAGCCAAGACCCGGGACTAGCGGATCTACCCACAGATACGCAGTATTTT. This sequence encodes CASSQDPGLADLPTDTQYF.

The chain employs TRBV20-1 and TRBJ1-2; 7 bases match TRBD1. Germline CDR1 is DFQATT and CDR2 is SNEGSKA (reference sequence). The junction had 12 bases not matched to a gene; V was cut back by 5 bases and J by 3 bases. The CDR3 has 15 amino acids. CDR3 residues: CSASGTARSDYGYTF. CDR3 nucleotides: TGCAGTGCTTCCGGGACAGCCCGATCGGACTATGGCTACACCTTC.